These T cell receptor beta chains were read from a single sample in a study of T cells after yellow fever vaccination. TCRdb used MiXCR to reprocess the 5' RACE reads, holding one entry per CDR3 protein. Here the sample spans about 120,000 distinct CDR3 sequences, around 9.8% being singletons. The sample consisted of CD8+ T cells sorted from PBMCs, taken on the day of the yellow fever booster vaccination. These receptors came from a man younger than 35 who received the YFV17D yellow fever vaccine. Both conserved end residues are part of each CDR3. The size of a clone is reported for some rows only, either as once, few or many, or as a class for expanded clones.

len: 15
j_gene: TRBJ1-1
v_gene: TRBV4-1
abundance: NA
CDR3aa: CASSHPKADHTEAFF

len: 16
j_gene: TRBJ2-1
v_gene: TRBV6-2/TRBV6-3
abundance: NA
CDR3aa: CASSYGGATVLNEQFF

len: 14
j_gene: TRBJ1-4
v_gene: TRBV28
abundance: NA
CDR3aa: CASSHPGTSEKLFF

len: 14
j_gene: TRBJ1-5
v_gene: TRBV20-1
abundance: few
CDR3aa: CSARGLDGVIPQHF

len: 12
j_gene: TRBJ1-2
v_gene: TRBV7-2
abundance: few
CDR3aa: CASSLGSWGYTF

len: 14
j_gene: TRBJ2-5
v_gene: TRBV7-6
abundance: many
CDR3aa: CASSPVEGQETQYF

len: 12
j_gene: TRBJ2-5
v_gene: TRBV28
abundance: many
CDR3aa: CASSPSGPHQYF

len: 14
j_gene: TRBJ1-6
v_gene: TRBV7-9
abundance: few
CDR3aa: CASSFAGGSSPLHF

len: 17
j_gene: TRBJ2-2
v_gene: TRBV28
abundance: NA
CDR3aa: CASAAAGFGLSAGELFF

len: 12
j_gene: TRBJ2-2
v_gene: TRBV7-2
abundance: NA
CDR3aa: CAIRLPTGELFF

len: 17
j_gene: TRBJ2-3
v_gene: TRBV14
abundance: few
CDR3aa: CASSQDRAGRRTDTQYF

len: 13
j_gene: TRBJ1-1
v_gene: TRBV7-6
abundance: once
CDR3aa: CASSLGVSYEAFF

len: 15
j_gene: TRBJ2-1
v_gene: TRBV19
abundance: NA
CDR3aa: CASSMDRGWDNEQFF

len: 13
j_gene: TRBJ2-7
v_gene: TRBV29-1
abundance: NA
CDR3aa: CSVVPGGTYEQYF

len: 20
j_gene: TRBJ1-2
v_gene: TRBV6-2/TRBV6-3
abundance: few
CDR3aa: CASSYLPITKYRPRGYGYTF

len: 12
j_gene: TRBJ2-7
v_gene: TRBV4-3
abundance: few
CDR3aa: CASSQGADEQYF

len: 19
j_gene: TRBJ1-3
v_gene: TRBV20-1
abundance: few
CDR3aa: CSARDSDSPTLGFGNTIYF

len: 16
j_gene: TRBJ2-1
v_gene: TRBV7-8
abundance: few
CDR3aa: CASSLLVQGRGNEQFF

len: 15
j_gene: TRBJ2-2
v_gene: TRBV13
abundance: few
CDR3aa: CASSLGQPNTGELFF

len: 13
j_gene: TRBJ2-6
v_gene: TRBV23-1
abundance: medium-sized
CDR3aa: CASRQGGANVLTF

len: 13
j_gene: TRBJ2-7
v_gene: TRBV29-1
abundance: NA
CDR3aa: CSVRTRNVYEQYF

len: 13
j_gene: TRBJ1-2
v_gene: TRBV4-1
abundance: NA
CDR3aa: CASRPQGDYGYTF

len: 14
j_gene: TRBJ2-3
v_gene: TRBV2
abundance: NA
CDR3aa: CAMRGRVSTDTQYF

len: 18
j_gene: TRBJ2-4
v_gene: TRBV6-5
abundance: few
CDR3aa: CANAPGQGGGLAKNIQYF

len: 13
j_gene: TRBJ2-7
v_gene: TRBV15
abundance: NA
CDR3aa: CATRDRRTYEQYF

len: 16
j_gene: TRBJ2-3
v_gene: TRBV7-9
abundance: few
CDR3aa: CASSLFFGGRTDTQYF

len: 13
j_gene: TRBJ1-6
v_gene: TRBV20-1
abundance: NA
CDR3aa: CSATGGSFSPLHF

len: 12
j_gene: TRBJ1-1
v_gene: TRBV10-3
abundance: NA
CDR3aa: CAISDTGPEAFF

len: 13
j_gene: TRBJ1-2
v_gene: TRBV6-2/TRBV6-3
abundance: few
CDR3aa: CASTKESGYGYTF

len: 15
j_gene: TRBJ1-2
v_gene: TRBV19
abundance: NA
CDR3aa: CASSEDFDRPYGYTF

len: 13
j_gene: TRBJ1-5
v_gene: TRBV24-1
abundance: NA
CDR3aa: CATSDQGYQPQHF

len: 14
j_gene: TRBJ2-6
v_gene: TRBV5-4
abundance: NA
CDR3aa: CASRYGPGANVLTF

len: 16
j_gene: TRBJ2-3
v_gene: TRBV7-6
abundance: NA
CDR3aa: CASAWASGGVTDTQYF

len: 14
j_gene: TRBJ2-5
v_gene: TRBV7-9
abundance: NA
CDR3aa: CASSREGLQETQYF

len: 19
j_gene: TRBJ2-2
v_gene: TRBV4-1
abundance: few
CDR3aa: CASSQSGFRTILVTGELFF

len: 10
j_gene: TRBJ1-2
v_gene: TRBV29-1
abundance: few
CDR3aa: CSVYKGGYTF

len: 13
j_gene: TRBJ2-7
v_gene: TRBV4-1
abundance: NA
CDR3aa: CASSQAGAYEQYF

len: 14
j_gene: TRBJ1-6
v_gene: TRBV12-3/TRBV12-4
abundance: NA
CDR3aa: CASSSTGGRSPLHF

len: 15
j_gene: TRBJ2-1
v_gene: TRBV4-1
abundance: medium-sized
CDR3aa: CASSQERGGYDEQFF

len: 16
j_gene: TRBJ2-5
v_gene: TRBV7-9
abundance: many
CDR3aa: CASRETITGIQETQYF

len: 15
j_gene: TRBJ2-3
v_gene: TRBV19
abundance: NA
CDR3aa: CASRLLAGTTDTQYF

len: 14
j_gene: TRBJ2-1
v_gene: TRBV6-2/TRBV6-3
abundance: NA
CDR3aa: CASSYTPEGSEQFF

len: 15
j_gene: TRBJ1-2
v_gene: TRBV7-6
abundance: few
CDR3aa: CASSFDPGSLYGYTF

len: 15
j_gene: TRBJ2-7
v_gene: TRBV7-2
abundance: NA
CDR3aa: CASSPRGGKVYEQYF

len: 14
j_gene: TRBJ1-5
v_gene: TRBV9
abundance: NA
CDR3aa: CASSVGEGPRPQHF

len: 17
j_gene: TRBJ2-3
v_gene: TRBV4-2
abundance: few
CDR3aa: CASSQDLAGGSTDTQYF

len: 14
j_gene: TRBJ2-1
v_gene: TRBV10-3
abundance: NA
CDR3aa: CAISDGSSYNEQFF

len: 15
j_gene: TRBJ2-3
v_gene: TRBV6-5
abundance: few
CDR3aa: CASSQLAGITDTQYF